A single sample gave rise to the 21 T cell receptor beta chains below, sequenced in a study of shared clonotypes between healthy human individuals. Sequencing was performed with immunoSEQ multiplex PCR; in TCRdb, only in-frame clones are kept and a portion is missing. The table includes around 2.3 million clones, more than 90% detected once. Sequenced input: naive CD4+ T cells sorted from blood. Noted subset: CD45RA+ positively selected. These receptor sequences come from a young man in good health.

The chain combines TRBV6-1 with TRBJ1-3; 9 bases are shared with TRBD1. J lost 0 bases, V lost 5 bases, and 2 bases had no gene match. This CDR3 spans 15 amino acids. Germline CDR1 and CDR2: MNHNS and SASEGT. DNA of the CDR3: TGTGCCAGCAGTTTACAGGGGGCCTCTGGAAACACCATATATTTT. Translating it yields CASSLQGASGNTIYF.

This chain links TRBV29-1 with TRBJ2-5; TRBD2 is a possible D gene (5 bases). V was shortened by 0 bases and J by 3 bases, with 11 bases between the two germline ends. Germline CDR1 reads SQVTM; CDR2 reads ANQGSEA. The CDR3 contains 14 residues. CDR3 sequence reads: CSVEDGVFEETQYF. The DNA for the CDR3 is TGCAGCGTTGAAGACGGGGTGTTCGAAGAGACCCAGTACTTC.

The rearrangement uses TRBV30 and TRBJ1-6, with 11 bases matching TRBD1. J was trimmed by 9 bases and V by 2 bases; bases with no gene match: 6. The CDR3 runs 15 residues. Looked up from germline, CDR1 is GTSNPN and CDR2 is SVGIG (reference sequence). The CDR3: CAWSTGTGGGSPLHF. In nucleotides, the CDR3 is TGTGCCTGGAGTACCGGGACAGGGGGAGGTTCACCCCTCCACTTT.

The rearrangement uses TRBV5-1 and TRBJ2-5, with no clear D. The CDR3 spans 14 residues. V was clipped by 4 bases and J by 1 base, with 11 bases between them. The germline V gene has CDR1 SGHRS and CDR2 YFSETQ. The CDR3 DNA follows: TGCGCCAGCAGCATTGCGGTCTCCCAAGAGACCCAGTACTTC. It translates to CASSIAVSQETQYF.

The chain couples TRBV6-6 to TRBJ2-5, with D possibly called TRBD1 or TRBD2 (6 bases each). Between the trimmed V and J ends, which lost 10 bases and 0 bases, there was a span of 18 bases. Germline CDR1 and CDR2: MNHNY and SVGAGI (reference sequence). This CDR3 comprises 15 residues. Here the CDR3 DNA reads TGTGCCACTATAAGGGGCGGGACATACCAAGAGACCCAGTACTTC. It yields the protein CATIRGGTYQETQYF.

About this clone itself: One end of the junction fails to match germline, which may point to a read error. J is TRBJ2-5 and V is TRBV6-1; TRBD1 or TRBD2 may be the D gene (6 bases each). The CDR3 consists of 15 residues. Germline V CDR1 and CDR2: MNHNS, SASEGT. Here the CDR3 DNA reads TGTGCCAGCAGGGAAGTCCTGGGGGGCGGAGAGACCCAGTACTTC. Amino acid sequence: CASREVLGGGETQYF.

This sequence joins TRBV13 and TRBJ1-1, with TRBD1 identical over 12 bases. The J segment lost 5 bases and the V segment lost 7 bases, leaving 11 bases of the junction unmatched. From germline, CDR1 is PRHDT and CDR2 FYEKMQ (reference sequence). The CDR3 length is 16 residues. The CDR3 coding sequence is TGTGCCAGCACCCGGGGACAGGGGGCGAAGAAAACTGAAGCTTTCTTT. As protein: CASTRGQGAKKTEAFF.

The chain has TRBV6-1 and TRBJ1-5, with 8 bases fitting TRBD1. Germline V gene sequence: CDR1 MNHNS, CDR2 SASEGT. The CDR3 is 13 amino acids. The CDR3 nucleotides are TGTTCCACCAAAACACAGGGGGACCAGCCCCAGCATTTT. It codes for CSTKTQGDQPQHF.

V and J are TRBV11-2 and TRBJ2-2; D assignment may be TRBD1 or TRBD2 (5 bases each). Trimming removed 0 bases at V and 4 bases at J, with 12 bases between. Germline V lookup: CDR1 SGHAT, CDR2 FQNNGV. This CDR3 has 16 amino acids. The CDR3 DNA reads TGTGCCAGCAGCTTAGAGGGACCGATAATCACCGGGGAGCTGTTTTTT. Its translation is CASSLEGPIITGELFF.

The rearrangement links TRBV7-9 to TRBJ1-1; D possibly corresponds to TRBD1 (6 bases). The CDR3 has 13 residues. With 8 bases removed from V and 1 base from J, the gap between germline ends came to 11 bases. Germline CDR1 and CDR2: SEHNR and FQNEAQ (reference sequence). The CDR3 reads CASSGHPNTEAFF. The CDR3 nucleotides are TGTGCCAGCTCGGGACACCCGAACACTGAAGCTTTCTTT.

The V and J genes are TRBV5-1 and TRBJ1-1, with a possible D match to TRBD1 (6 bases). The CDR3 spans 13 residues. Trimming stripped 4 bases from V and 1 base from J, with 8 bases between. Looked up from germline, CDR1 is SGHRS and CDR2 is YFSETQ. CDR3 amino acids: CASSGGQNTEAFF. The CDR3 coding sequence is TGCGCCAGCAGCGGGGGACAGAACACTGAAGCTTTCTTT.

The gene calls are TRBV7-9 and TRBJ1-6, with D maybe TRBD1 (5 bases). Between the trimmed V and J ends, which lost 5 bases and 6 bases, there was a span of 11 bases. This CDR3 has 14 residues. CDR1 is SEHNR and CDR2 is FQNEAQ in the germline V gene (reference sequence). This chain's CDR3 is CASSAGGFNSPLHF. In nucleotides, the CDR3 is TGTGCCAGCAGCGCGGGGGGTTTTAATTCACCCCTCCACTTT.

This chain connects TRBV5-1 to TRBJ2-3; the D gene could be TRBD1 or TRBD2 (6 bases each). V gave up 1 base and J gave up 4 bases, with 13 bases separating them. Germline CDR1 reads SGHRS; CDR2 reads YFSETQ. This CDR3 contains 15 residues. The CDR3 sequence: CASSLRERGADTQYF. CDR3 sequence (DNA): TGCGCCAGCAGCTTGAGGGAGAGGGGGGCAGATACGCAGTATTTT. Drawing the rest from reference TRBV5-1 and TRBJ2-3, the complete variable domain is KAGVTQTPRYLIKTRGQQVTLSCSPISGHRSVSWYQQTPGQGLQFLFEYFSETQRNKGNFPGRFSGRQFSNSRSEMNVSTLELGDSALYLCASSLRERGADTQYFGPGTRLTVL.

This rearrangement joins TRBV7-2 to TRBJ1-2; no reliable D call. V was shortened by 4 bases and J by 1 base, with 1 base between the two germline ends. CDR3 length: 11 residues. The germline V gene has CDR1 SGHTA and CDR2 FQGNSA. Here the CDR3 reads CASSYNYGYTF. The CDR3 nucleotides are TGTGCCAGCAGCTATAACTATGGCTACACCTTC.

Points on this clone: The same CDR3 can be traced to other DNA sequences in this sample. The gene calls are TRBV7-9 and TRBJ2-3, with no clear D. The CDR3 runs 14 residues. V was shortened by 2 bases and J by 1 base, with 7 bases between the two germline ends. Per germline, CDR1 SEHNR and CDR2 FQNEAQ (reference sequence). CDR3 sequence: CASSLTGGTDTQYF. The CDR3 nucleotides read TGTGCCAGCAGCTTAACGGGCGGCACAGATACGCAGTATTTT.

This chain links TRBV27 with TRBJ1-2; possibly TRBD1 for D (5 bases). V shed 6 bases and J shed 0 bases, with 20 bases lying between them. Germline-derived CDR1 and CDR2 are MNHEY and SMNVEV (reference sequence). The CDR3 runs 17 residues. The CDR3 here is CASRRYLGDPSNYGYTF. The CDR3 coding sequence is TGTGCCAGCAGGAGGTATTTAGGGGATCCCTCTAACTATGGCTACACCTTC.

The chain is built from TRBV11-2 and TRBJ2-2; D is uncertain. This CDR3 spans 14 amino acids. Trimming removed 0 bases from V and 6 bases from J, with 8 bases in between. The germline V gene encodes CDR1 SGHAT and CDR2 FQNNGV. This chain's CDR3 is CASSLDFPAGELFF. CDR3 nucleotides: TGTGCCAGCAGCTTAGATTTTCCCGCCGGGGAGCTGTTTTTT.

The chain employs TRBV2 and TRBJ2-6; D possibly corresponds to TRBD1 (6 bases). Trimming cost V 5 bases and J 0 bases, with 11 bases left between them. The length of the CDR3 is 16 residues. CDR1 is SNHLY, CDR2 FYNNEI, per germline. The CDR3 loop is CASSTGISSGANVLTF. CDR3 sequence (DNA): TGTGCCAGCAGTACAGGGATCAGCTCTGGGGCCAACGTCCTGACTTTC.

The chain uses TRBV27 and TRBJ2-7; D might be TRBD1 (5 bases). CDR3 length: 17 amino acids. The V end lost 4 bases, the J end lost 2 bases, and 21 bases lay between the germline ends. Germline V gene lookup returns CDR1 MNHEY and CDR2 SMNVEV (reference sequence). The CDR3 DNA reads as TGTGCCAGCAGTTCGACAGATTCCGGGTCCTGGGCCTACGAGCAGTACTTC. Residues: CASSSTDSGSWAYEQYF.

The V gene is TRBV9, the J gene TRBJ1-6, with TRBD1 as a possible D gene (6 bases). There are 13 residues in the CDR3. The germline V gene has CDR1 SGDLS and CDR2 YYNGEE. V gave up 3 bases and J gave up 11 bases, with 12 bases separating them. The CDR3 DNA sequence: TGTGCCAGCAGCGCCGAAACAGGGCCACCCCTCCACTTT. This codes for CASSAETGPPLHF.

The rearrangement links TRBV5-1 to TRBJ2-6; D unclear. From germline, CDR1 is SGHRS and CDR2 YFSETQ. The CDR3 has 14 residues. V was pared by 8 bases and J by 4 bases, with 13 bases between. CDR3 region: CASMIGSGANVLTF. CDR3 nucleotides: TGCGCCAGTATGATAGGGTCCGGGGCCAACGTCCTGACTTTC.